These T cell receptor beta chains were read from a single sample in a study of cytotoxic CD8 clonotypes in ibrutinib-treated CLL. Some clones are missing from TCRdb's copy, which holds only in-frame ones; the method was immunoSEQ multiplex PCR. The sample lists about 140,000 clones, around 77% seen once, with 25% to 30% in the top ten. Material: PBMCs, obtained after 12 months of ibrutinib treatment. The receptors stem from a human donor with chronic lymphocytic leukemia. Each CDR3 is given with its conserved first and last residue. Each record gives: V gene, J gene, clone size, D gene, CDR3 DNA, CDR3 protein. D genes are given only for firm matches. Clone size is given for some rows only: seen once, a few or many times, or a class if the clone is expanded.

TRBV9	TRBJ2-2	NA	TRBD2	TGTGCCAGCAGCGGGAATCGCCTAGCGGGGGACACCGGGGAGCTGTTTTTT	CASSGNRLAGDTGELFF
TRBV6-5	TRBJ1-5	NA	TRBD1	TGTGCCAGCAGTTACTCTGGACAGGGGAATCAGCCCCAGCATTTT	CASSYSGQGNQPQHF
TRBV7-9	TRBJ2-3	NA	NA	TGTGCCAGCAGCTCCACAGGCACAGATACGCAGTATTTT	CASSSTGTDTQYF
TRBV7-2	TRBJ1-1	NA	NA	TGTGCCAGCAGCTTAGCTCTGGGTCCGACAGAAGAAGCTTTCTTT	CASSLALGPTEEAFF
TRBV27	TRBJ2-1	NA	TRBD2	TGTGCCAGCAGAAATCCCGGGACTAGCGTCTCCTACAATGAGCAGTTCTTC	CASRNPGTSVSYNEQFF
TRBV11-2	TRBJ2-1	NA	NA	TGTGCCAGCAGCCGACTCAGGAACAATGAGCAGTTCTTC	CASSRLRNNEQFF
TRBV2	TRBJ2-7	NA	NA	TGTGCCAGCAGTGAACAGGGGGAGGGCGAGCAGTACTTC	CASSEQGEGEQYF
TRBV4-2	TRBJ1-2	NA	NA	TGTGCCAGCAGCCAAGATGCCCGGGATCTCTATGGCTACACCTTC	CASSQDARDLYGYTF
TRBV19	TRBJ2-7	NA	NA	TGTGCCAGTAGTATCCAGGGGTGGGGAACGAGCTCCTACGAGCAGTACTTC	CASSIQGWGTSSYEQYF
TRBV18	TRBJ1-6	NA	NA	TGTGCCAGCTCACCTATGACAGCAGGGTCGAATTCACCCCTCCACTTT	CASSPMTAGSNSPLHF
TRBV15	TRBJ2-3	NA	TRBD2	TGTGCCACCAGCAGAGATGTTAGCGGGGGGGTCACAGATACGCAGTATTTT	CATSRDVSGGVTDTQYF
TRBV6-5	TRBJ1-1	NA	NA	TGTGCCAGCAGTTATCTTGCGGGAGAGGGGACTGAAGCTTTCTTT	CASSYLAGEGTEAFF
TRBV9	TRBJ2-3	NA	TRBD2	TGTGCCAGCAGCGTAGCTTCCGGGACTAGTTATCCAGATACGCAGTATTTT	CASSVASGTSYPDTQYF
TRBV27	TRBJ2-3	NA	TRBD2	TGTGCCGCCGGGACTAGCGGGACTGATACGCAGTATTTT	CAAGTSGTDTQYF
TRBV6-6	TRBJ1-5	few	NA	TGTGCCAGCAGTTACACGGGGTCCGATCAGCCCCAGCATTTT	CASSYTGSDQPQHF
TRBV5-1	TRBJ2-1	NA	NA	TGCGCCAGCAGCTTGATGGAGGCGTCGATAAATGAGCAGTTCTTC	CASSLMEASINEQFF
TRBV13	TRBJ2-3	NA	NA	TGTGCCAGCAGCCCCGGGACTCTCACAGATACGCAGTATTTT	CASSPGTLTDTQYF
TRBV7-2	TRBJ2-7	NA	NA	TGTGCCAGCAGTTTTGACGAGTCCTACGAGCAGTACTTC	CASSFDESYEQYF
TRBV7-7	TRBJ2-5	NA	TRBD1	TGTGCTAGCAGCTTTACCACGGAGAAAACAGGGGTAGAGACCCAGTACTTC	CASSFTTEKTGVETQYF
TRBV5-1	TRBJ1-2	few	NA	TGCGCCAGCAGCCCCGTTGTTGCAGACCACTATGGCTACACCTTC	CASSPVVADHYGYTF
TRBV6-5	TRBJ2-7	NA	TRBD1	TGTGCCAGCAGTTTCTTACAGGGGGCGTTAGACGAGCAGTACTTC	CASSFLQGALDEQYF
TRBV7-2	TRBJ2-5	NA	NA	TGTGCCAGCAGGGGGGCGGGAAAGGAGACCCAGTACTTC	CASRGAGKETQYF
TRBV18	TRBJ1-2	NA	TRBD1	TGTGCCAGCTCACGCTCGACAGGGGAGTTGGGAGGCTACACCTTC	CASSRSTGELGGYTF
TRBV5-1	TRBJ2-7	once	TRBD1	TGCGCCAGCAGCTTGCAACCCCCGGGACAGGGGGGGAACGAGCAGTACTTC	CASSLQPPGQGGNEQYF
TRBV7-6	TRBJ2-2	NA	NA	TGTGCCAGCAGCTCGATACCGACCGGGGAGCTGTTTTTT	CASSSIPTGELFF
TRBV30	TRBJ2-7	once	NA	TGTGCCTGCCCAGGACTGAGCTCCTACGAGCAGTACTTC	CACPGLSSYEQYF
TRBV5-6	TRBJ2-7	NA	NA	TGTGCCAGCAGCTTACAGGCCTCCTACGAGCAGTACTTC	CASSLQASYEQYF
TRBV6-1	TRBJ2-6	NA	TRBD1	TGTGCCATTACAGGGGGCGCATCTGGGGCCAACGTCCTGACTTTC	CAITGGASGANVLTF
TRBV18	TRBJ1-2	NA	NA	TGTGCCAGCTCACCCCTCGGCAGGGGCGGGGACTATGGCTACACCTTC	CASSPLGRGGDYGYTF
TRBV4-1	TRBJ2-6	NA	NA	TGCGCCAGCAGCCAAGCATCCACGGGCGGCTCTGGGGCCAACGTCCTGACTTTC	CASSQASTGGSGANVLTF
TRBV7-2	TRBJ2-7	NA	TRBD1	TGTGCCAGCAGCCGCCAGGGGGCAGGCGAGCAGTACTTC	CASSRQGAGEQYF
TRBV6-4	TRBJ2-3	NA	NA	TGTGCCAGCAGTGCCCAGGGGAGAGATACGCAGTATTTT	CASSAQGRDTQYF
TRBV7-2	TRBJ2-7	NA	TRBD2	TGTGCCAGCAGCCCACAGCGGGGGGGCTCCTACGAGCAGTACTTC	CASSPQRGGSYEQYF
TRBV28	TRBJ1-2	NA	TRBD1	TGTGCCAGCAGTTTTGCCGGGACAGGGGGCCTCGACTATGGCTACACCTTC	CASSFAGTGGLDYGYTF
TRBV6-5	TRBJ1-2	NA	NA	TGTGCCAGCAGTGACACAGTACATGGCTACACCTTC	CASSDTVHGYTF
TRBV4-3	TRBJ1-5	NA	NA	TGCGCCAGCAGCGGAACCTTTGGGGGAAATCAGCCCCAGCATTTT	CASSGTFGGNQPQHF
TRBV5-5	TRBJ1-4	NA	NA	TGTGCCAGCAGCTTGGACGGAGGGGTCAGTGAAAAACTGTTTTTT	CASSLDGGVSEKLFF
TRBV6-6	TRBJ2-7	NA	NA	TGTGCCAGCAGATCTGGACGGCTCCCTGGGTACGAGCAGTACTTC	CASRSGRLPGYEQYF
TRBV28	TRBJ2-4	NA	TRBD1	TGTGCCAGCAGTAACAGGGGATCTACCAAAAACATTCAGTACTTC	CASSNRGSTKNIQYF
TRBV19	TRBJ1-1	NA	NA	TGTGCCAGTAGTCCACAACCGAGGGGGAACACTGAAGCTTTCTTT	CASSPQPRGNTEAFF
TRBV18	TRBJ1-2	NA	NA	TGTGCCAGCTCACCGGAAAACTATGGCTACACCTTC	CASSPENYGYTF
TRBV4-2	TRBJ1-3	NA	TRBD1	TGTGCCAGCAGCCAGGCACCCGGGACAGCGAACTCTGGAAACACCATATATTTT	CASSQAPGTANSGNTIYF
TRBV7-2	TRBJ2-7	NA	NA	TGTGCCAGCAGCTTAGGTGCGGTTTCCTACGAGCAGTACTTC	CASSLGAVSYEQYF